This record covers a single T cell receptor (beta chain). What it binds is not known. The record originates from a study of T cell responses to AZD1222 COVID-19 vaccine. Study outcomes and limitations: Across the whole spike, CD4 TCRs peaked at regions 160-218 and 743-854. Rises in breadth and depth of Spike-specific TCRs came after two AZD1222 doses. Recipients of AZD1222 seropositive at baseline numbered only 6 or 7. White British people made up most donors, females outnumbered males, and clonal diversity was possibly underestimated.

The germline V gene has CDR1 SGHDN and CDR2 FVKESK. Trimming cost V 6 bases and J 1 base; bases outside gene matches: 3. The CDR3 runs 14 residues. The table came from immunoSEQ multiplex PCR; TCRdb's copy has only in-frame clones and leaves some out. This sample has some 200,000 clones, with roughly 91% found just once. This TCR came from an adult in good health. J is TRBJ2-7 and V is TRBV14; 10 bases align to TRBD1. The input for sequencing was peripheral blood, taken on day 0 of MenACWY control vaccination. Written as DNA, the CDR3 is TGTGCCAGCAGAGGACAGGGGGAGTCCTACGAGCAGTACTTC. Translating it yields CASRGQGESYEQYF.